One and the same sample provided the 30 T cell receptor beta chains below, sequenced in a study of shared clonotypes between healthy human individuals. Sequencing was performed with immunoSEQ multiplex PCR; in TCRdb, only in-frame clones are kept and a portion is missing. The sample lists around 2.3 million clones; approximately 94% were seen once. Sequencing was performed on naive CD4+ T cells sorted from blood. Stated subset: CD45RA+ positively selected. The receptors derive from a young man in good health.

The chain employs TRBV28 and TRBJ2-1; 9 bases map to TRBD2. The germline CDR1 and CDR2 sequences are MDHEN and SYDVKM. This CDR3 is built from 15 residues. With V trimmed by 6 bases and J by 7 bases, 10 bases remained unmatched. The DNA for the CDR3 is TGTGCCAGCAGAAGCCCTGGCGGGGGGGCAAATGAGCAGTTCTTC. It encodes CASRSPGGGANEQFF.

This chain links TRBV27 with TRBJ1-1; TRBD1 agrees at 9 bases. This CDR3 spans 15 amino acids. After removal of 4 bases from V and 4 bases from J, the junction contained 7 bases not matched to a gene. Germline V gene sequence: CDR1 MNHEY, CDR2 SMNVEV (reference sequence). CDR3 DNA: TGTGCCAGCAGTTGGGACAGGGTGATGGGCACTGAAGCTTTCTTT. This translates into CASSWDRVMGTEAFF.

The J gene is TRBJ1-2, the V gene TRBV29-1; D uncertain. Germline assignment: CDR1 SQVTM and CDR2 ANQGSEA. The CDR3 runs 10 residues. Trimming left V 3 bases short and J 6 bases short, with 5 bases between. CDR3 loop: CSVDSDGYTF. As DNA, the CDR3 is TGCAGCGTTGATTCGGATGGCTACACCTTC.

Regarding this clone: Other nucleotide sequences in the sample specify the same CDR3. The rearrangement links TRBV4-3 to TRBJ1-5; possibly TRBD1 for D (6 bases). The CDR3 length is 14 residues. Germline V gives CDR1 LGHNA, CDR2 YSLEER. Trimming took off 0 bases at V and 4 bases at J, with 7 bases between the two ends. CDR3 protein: CASSQEQGNQPQHF. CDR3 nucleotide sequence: TGCGCCAGCAGCCAAGAACAGGGAAATCAGCCCCAGCATTTT.

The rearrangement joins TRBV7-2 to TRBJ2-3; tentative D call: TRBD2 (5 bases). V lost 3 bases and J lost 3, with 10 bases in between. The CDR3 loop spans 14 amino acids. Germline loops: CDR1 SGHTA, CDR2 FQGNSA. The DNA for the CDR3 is TGTGCCAGCAGCTTCCCGGGAACGACAGATACGCAGTATTTT. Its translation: CASSFPGTTDTQYF.

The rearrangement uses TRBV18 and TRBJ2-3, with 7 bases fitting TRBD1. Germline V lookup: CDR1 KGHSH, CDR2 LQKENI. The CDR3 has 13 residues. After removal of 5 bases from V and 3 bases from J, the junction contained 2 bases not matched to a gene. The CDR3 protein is CASSAQGTDTQYF. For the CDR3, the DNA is TGTGCCAGCTCAGCACAGGGGACAGATACGCAGTATTTT.

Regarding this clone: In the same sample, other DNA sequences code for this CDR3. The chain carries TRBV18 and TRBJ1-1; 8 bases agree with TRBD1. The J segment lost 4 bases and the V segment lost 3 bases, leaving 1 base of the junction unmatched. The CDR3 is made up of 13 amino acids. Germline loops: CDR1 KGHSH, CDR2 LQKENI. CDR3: CASSPTGGTEAFF. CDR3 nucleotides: TGTGCCAGCTCACCTACAGGGGGCACTGAAGCTTTCTTT.

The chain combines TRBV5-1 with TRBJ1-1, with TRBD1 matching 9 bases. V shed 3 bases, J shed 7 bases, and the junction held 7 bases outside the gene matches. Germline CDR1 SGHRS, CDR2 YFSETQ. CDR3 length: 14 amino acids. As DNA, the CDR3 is TGCGCCAGCAGCTCGGGACAGGGTAAAAGTGAAGCTTTCTTT. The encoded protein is CASSSGQGKSEAFF.

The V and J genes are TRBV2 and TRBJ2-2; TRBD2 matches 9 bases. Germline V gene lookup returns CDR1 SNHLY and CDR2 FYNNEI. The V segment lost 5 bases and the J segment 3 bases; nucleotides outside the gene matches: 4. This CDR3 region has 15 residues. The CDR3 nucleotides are TGTGCCAGCAGTCAGACTAGCGGCTACACCGGGGAGCTGTTTTTT. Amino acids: CASSQTSGYTGELFF.

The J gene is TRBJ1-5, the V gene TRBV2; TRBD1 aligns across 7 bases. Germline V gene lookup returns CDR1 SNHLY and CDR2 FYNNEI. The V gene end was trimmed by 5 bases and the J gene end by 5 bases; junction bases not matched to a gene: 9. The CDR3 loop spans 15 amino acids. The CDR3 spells CASSSRGWYDQPQHF. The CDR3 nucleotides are TGTGCCAGCAGTTCCAGGGGGTGGTACGATCAGCCCCAGCATTTT.

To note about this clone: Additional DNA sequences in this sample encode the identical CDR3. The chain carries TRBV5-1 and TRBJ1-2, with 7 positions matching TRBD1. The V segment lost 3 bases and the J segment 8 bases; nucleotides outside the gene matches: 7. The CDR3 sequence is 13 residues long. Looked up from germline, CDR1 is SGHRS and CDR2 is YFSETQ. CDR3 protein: CASSYDRASGYTF. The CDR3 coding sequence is TGCGCCAGCAGCTACGACAGGGCGTCGGGCTACACCTTC.

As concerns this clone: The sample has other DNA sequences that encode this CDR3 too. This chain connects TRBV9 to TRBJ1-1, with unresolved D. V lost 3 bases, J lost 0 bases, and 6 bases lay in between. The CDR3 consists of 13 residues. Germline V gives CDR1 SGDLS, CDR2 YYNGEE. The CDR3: CASSADMNTEAFF. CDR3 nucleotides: TGTGCCAGCAGCGCCGACATGAACACTGAAGCTTTCTTT.

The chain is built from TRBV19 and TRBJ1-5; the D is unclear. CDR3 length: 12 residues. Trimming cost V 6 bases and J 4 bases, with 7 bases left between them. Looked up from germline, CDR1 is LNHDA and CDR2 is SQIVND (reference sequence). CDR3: CASRPKNQPQHF. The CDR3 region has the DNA TGTGCCAGTAGGCCTAAAAATCAGCCCCAGCATTTT.

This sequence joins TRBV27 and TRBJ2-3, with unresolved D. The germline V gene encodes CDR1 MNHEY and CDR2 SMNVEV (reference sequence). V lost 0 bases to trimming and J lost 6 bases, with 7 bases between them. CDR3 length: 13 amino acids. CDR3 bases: TGTGCCAGCAGTTTATCCGTGGGGGATACGCAGTATTTT. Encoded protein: CASSLSVGDTQYF.

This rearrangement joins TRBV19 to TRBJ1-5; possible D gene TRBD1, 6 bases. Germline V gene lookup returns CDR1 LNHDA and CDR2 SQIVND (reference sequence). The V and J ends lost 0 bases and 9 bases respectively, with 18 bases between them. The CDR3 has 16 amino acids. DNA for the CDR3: TGTGCCAGTAGTATAGACGGCTCAGGGGTCGTTTGGCCCCAGCATTTT. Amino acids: CASSIDGSGVVWPQHF.

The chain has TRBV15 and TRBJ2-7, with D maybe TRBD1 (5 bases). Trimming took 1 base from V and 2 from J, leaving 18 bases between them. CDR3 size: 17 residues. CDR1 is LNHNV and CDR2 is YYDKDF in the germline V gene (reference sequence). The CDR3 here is CATSRAGQGGKTYEQYF. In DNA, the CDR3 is TGTGCCACCAGCAGAGCCGGGCAGGGCGGTAAGACCTACGAGCAGTACTTC.

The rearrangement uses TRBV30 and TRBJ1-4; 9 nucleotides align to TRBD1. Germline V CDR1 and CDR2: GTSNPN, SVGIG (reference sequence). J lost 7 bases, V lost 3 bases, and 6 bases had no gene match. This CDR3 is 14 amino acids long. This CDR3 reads CAWSPGQGREKLFF. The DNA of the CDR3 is TGTGCCTGGAGCCCGGGACAGGGTCGTGAAAAACTGTTTTTT.

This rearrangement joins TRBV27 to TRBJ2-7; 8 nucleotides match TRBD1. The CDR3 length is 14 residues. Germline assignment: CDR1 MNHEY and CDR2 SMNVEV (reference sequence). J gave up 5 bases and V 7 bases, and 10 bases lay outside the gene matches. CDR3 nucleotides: TGTGCCAGCAAAAGGGACAGGTTTACCCACGAGCAGTACTTC. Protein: CASKRDRFTHEQYF.

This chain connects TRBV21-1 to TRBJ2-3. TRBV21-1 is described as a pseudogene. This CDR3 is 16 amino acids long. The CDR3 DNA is TGTGCCAGCAGCAACTCTAATGGGGGAGAGGGGGATACGCAGTATTTT. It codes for CASSNSNGGEGDTQYF.

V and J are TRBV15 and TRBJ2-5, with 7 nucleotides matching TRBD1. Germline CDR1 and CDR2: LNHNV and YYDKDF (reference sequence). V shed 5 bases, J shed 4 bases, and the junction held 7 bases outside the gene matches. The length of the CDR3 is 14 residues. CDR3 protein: CATSLGGRGETQYF. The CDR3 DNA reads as TGTGCCACCAGCCTAGGGGGCAGGGGAGAGACCCAGTACTTC.

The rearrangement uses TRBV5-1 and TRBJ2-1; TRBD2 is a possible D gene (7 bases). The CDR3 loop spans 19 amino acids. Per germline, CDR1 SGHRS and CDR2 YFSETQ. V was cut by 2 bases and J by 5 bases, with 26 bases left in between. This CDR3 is CASSLSPRGGHQRNNEQFF. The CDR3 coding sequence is TGCGCCAGCAGCTTATCGCCTAGGGGGGGCCATCAGCGGAACAATGAGCAGTTCTTC.

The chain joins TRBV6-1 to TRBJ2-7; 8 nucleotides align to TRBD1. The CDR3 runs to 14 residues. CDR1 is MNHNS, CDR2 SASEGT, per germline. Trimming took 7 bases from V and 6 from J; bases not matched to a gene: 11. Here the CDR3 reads CASTDRQGRGEQYF. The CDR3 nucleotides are TGTGCCAGCACTGACAGACAGGGGAGAGGCGAGCAGTACTTC.

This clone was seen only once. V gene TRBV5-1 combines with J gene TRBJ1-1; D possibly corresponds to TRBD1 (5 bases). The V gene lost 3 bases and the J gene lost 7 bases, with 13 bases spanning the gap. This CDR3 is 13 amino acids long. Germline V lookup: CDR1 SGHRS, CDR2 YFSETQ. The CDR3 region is CASSSDMSFEAFF. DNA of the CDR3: TGCGCCAGCAGCTCGGACATGTCTTTTGAAGCTTTCTTT.

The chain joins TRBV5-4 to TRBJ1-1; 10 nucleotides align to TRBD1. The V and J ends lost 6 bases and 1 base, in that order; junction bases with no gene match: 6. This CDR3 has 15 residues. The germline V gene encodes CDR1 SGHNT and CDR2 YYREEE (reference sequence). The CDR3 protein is CASTVDRGANTEAFF. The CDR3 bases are TGTGCCAGCACCGTGGACAGGGGGGCGAACACTGAAGCTTTCTTT.

Written as DNA, the CDR3 is TGTGCCAGCAGCCAAAGTGGGCAGACCGATACGCAGTATTTT. It codes for CASSQSGQTDTQYF. The chain employs TRBV7-6 and TRBJ2-3; no definite D call. The CDR3 length is 14 residues. Looked up from germline, CDR1 is SGHVS and CDR2 is FNYEAQ. The germline V and J ends were trimmed by 5 bases and 6 bases, with 15 bases remaining between them.

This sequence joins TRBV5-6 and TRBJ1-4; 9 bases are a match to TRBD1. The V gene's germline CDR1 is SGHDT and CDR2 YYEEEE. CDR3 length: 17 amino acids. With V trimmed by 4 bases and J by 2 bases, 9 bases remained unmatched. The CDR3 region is CASSGTGKATTNEKLFF. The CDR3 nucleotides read TGTGCCAGCAGCGGGACAGGGAAAGCCACGACTAATGAAAAACTGTTTTTT.

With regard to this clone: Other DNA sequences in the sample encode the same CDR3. The CDR3 coding sequence is TGTGCCAGCGGCACCTACCTAGATACGCAGTATTTT. This gives the protein CASGTYLDTQYF. The V gene is TRBV7-2, the J gene TRBJ2-3; no reliable D call. The germline gives CDR1 SGHTA, CDR2 FQGNSA. This CDR3 region has 12 residues. Trimming pared 8 bases from V and 5 bases from J, leaving 11 bases between.

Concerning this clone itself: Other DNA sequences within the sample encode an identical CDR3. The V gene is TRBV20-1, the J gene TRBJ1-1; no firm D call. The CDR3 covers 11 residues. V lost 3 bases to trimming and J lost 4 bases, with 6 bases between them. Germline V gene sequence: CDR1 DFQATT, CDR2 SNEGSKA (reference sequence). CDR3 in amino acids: CSASRGTEAFF. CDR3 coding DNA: TGCAGTGCTAGCCGGGGCACTGAAGCTTTCTTT.

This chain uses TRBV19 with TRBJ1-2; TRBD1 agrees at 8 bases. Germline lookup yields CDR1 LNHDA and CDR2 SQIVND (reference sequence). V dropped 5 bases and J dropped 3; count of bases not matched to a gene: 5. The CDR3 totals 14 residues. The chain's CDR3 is CASSFQGAHYGYTF. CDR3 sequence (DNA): TGTGCCAGTAGTTTCCAGGGGGCCCACTATGGCTACACCTTC. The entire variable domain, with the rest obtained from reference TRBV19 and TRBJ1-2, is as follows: DGGITQSPKYLFRKEGQNVTLSCEQNLNHDAMYWYRQDPGQGLRLIYYSQIVNDFQKGDIAEGYSVSREKKESFPLTVTSAQKNPTAFYLCASSFQGAHYGYTFGSGTRLTVV.

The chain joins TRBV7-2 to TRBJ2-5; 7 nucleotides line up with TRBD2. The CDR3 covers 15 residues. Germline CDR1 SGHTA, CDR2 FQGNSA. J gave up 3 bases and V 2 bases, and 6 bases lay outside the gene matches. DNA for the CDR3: TGTGCCAGCAGCTTACCCAGCGGGAAGAAAGAGACCCAGTACTTC. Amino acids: CASSLPSGKKETQYF.